This is a list of T cell receptor beta chains from one sample in a study of T cells in Graves' hyperthyroidism and ophthalmopathy. MiXCR, applied by TCRdb to the multiplex PCR reads, yields one record per CDR3 protein. The repertoire consists of about 52,000 distinct CDR3 sequences, with approximately 48% occurring once and the leading ten covering roughly 10%. What was sequenced was blood. The source of these receptors is a woman between 45 and 65 years old with Graves' ophthalmopathy. Each CDR3 is given with its conserved first and last residue. The order of the fields is CDR3 length, J gene, D gene, V gene, clone size, CDR3 protein, CDR3 DNA. The D gene is left open where the match is weak. Clone size is shown for a subset of rows, as once, few, many or a class of expanded clone.

CDR3 length: 17
J gene: TRBJ2-1
D gene: -
V gene: TRBV3-1
clone size: -
CDR3 protein: CASSQASGVVRNNEQFF
CDR3 DNA: TGTGCCAGCAGCCAAGCCTCCGGGGTGGTTAGAAACAATGAGCAGTTCTTC

CDR3 length: 19
J gene: TRBJ2-1
D gene: -
V gene: TRBV7-3
clone size: -
CDR3 protein: CASSLTLAGLQNTGDEQFF
CDR3 DNA: TGTGCCAGCAGCTTAACGTTGGCCGGACTACAGAACACCGGGGATGAGCAGTTCTTC

CDR3 length: 15
J gene: TRBJ2-1
D gene: -
V gene: TRBV20-1
clone size: -
CDR3 protein: CSVRDRPGGYNEQFF
CDR3 DNA: TGCAGTGTTAGAGACCGGCCGGGCGGTTACAATGAGCAGTTCTTC

CDR3 length: 15
J gene: TRBJ2-7
D gene: TRBD2
V gene: TRBV20-1
clone size: many
CDR3 protein: CSAHRSSGGGYEQYF
CDR3 DNA: TGCAGTGCTCATAGGTCTAGCGGGGGTGGATACGAGCAGTACTTC

CDR3 length: 15
J gene: TRBJ1-3
D gene: -
V gene: TRBV2
clone size: -
CDR3 protein: CASSLTWGSGNTIYF
CDR3 DNA: TGTGCCAGCAGCTTGACCTGGGGCTCTGGAAACACCATATATTTT

CDR3 length: 16
J gene: TRBJ1-1
D gene: -
V gene: TRBV13
clone size: many
CDR3 protein: CASRRRKFSAATEAFF
CDR3 DNA: TGTGCCAGCAGAAGGAGGAAATTCTCGGCGGCCACTGAAGCTTTCTTT

CDR3 length: 10
J gene: TRBJ2-5
D gene: -
V gene: TRBV27
clone size: few
CDR3 protein: CASRDGTQYF
CDR3 DNA: TGTGCCAGCAGGGATGGAACCCAGTACTTC

CDR3 length: 14
J gene: TRBJ2-7
D gene: TRBD1
V gene: TRBV3-1
clone size: -
CDR3 protein: CASSSRTGGGEQYF
CDR3 DNA: TGTGCCAGCAGCTCCCGGACAGGGGGCGGCGAGCAGTACTTC

CDR3 length: 14
J gene: TRBJ2-2
D gene: TRBD1
V gene: TRBV6-6
clone size: -
CDR3 protein: CASSSDRGTRELVF
CDR3 DNA: TGTGCCAGCAGTTCGGACAGGGGCACCCGGGAGCTGGTTTTT

CDR3 length: 16
J gene: TRBJ2-7
D gene: TRBD2
V gene: TRBV7-9
clone size: -
CDR3 protein: CASSLMGLGGPREQYF
CDR3 DNA: TGTGCCAGCAGCTTAATGGGGTTGGGAGGGCCTCGGGAGCAGTACTTC

CDR3 length: 21
J gene: TRBJ2-4
D gene: TRBD2
V gene: TRBV24-1
clone size: many
CDR3 protein: CATSDLLYTSGTFAVKNIQYF
CDR3 DNA: TGTGCCACCAGTGATTTGCTTTATACTAGCGGGACTTTCGCGGTCAAAAACATTCAGTACTTC

CDR3 length: 15
J gene: TRBJ2-3
D gene: TRBD2
V gene: TRBV2
clone size: -
CDR3 protein: CTSTPGLAGPDTQYF
CDR3 DNA: TGTACCAGCACCCCAGGGCTAGCGGGTCCTGATACGCAGTATTTT

CDR3 length: 15
J gene: TRBJ2-1
D gene: TRBD2
V gene: TRBV5-5
clone size: many
CDR3 protein: CASSGLAGGRDEQFF
CDR3 DNA: TGTGCCAGCAGCGGATTAGCGGGGGGTAGGGATGAGCAGTTCTTC

CDR3 length: 17
J gene: TRBJ2-5
D gene: TRBD2
V gene: TRBV4-1
clone size: many
CDR3 protein: CASSQRLAGVGQETQYF
CDR3 DNA: TGCGCCAGCAGCCAGCGACTAGCGGGAGTAGGCCAGGAGACCCAGTACTTC

CDR3 length: 14
J gene: TRBJ2-5
D gene: -
V gene: TRBV6-1
clone size: many
CDR3 protein: CASSARGWGETQYF
CDR3 DNA: TGTGCCAGCAGTGCCCGGGGGTGGGGAGAGACCCAGTACTTC

CDR3 length: 13
J gene: TRBJ1-3
D gene: -
V gene: TRBV5-1
clone size: many
CDR3 protein: CASSLGAGNTIYF
CDR3 DNA: TGCGCCAGCAGCTTGGGAGCTGGAAACACCATATATTTT

CDR3 length: 13
J gene: TRBJ1-6
D gene: TRBD1
V gene: TRBV10-3
clone size: -
CDR3 protein: CAIGQGRGSPLHF
CDR3 DNA: TGTGCCATAGGACAGGGCAGAGGATCACCCCTCCACTTT

CDR3 length: 18
J gene: TRBJ2-3
D gene: TRBD2
V gene: TRBV6-5
clone size: -
CDR3 protein: CASRTPGLAGGQTDTQYF
CDR3 DNA: TGTGCCAGCAGAACCCCGGGACTAGCGGGGGGGCAGACAGATACGCAGTATTTT

CDR3 length: 13
J gene: TRBJ1-1
D gene: -
V gene: TRBV29-1
clone size: -
CDR3 protein: CGGLGLLDTEAFF
CDR3 DNA: TGCGGCGGGCTGGGTTTGTTGGACACTGAGGCTTTCTTT

CDR3 length: 15
J gene: TRBJ1-4
D gene: -
V gene: TRBV7-9
clone size: many
CDR3 protein: CASSLETGTNEKLFF
CDR3 DNA: TGTGCCAGCAGCTTAGAGACGGGAACTAATGAAAAACTGTTTTTT

CDR3 length: 14
J gene: TRBJ2-2
D gene: -
V gene: TRBV4-3
clone size: many
CDR3 protein: CASSQEALSGELFF
CDR3 DNA: TGCGCCAGCAGCCAAGAAGCGCTCTCCGGGGAGCTGTTTTTT

CDR3 length: 13
J gene: TRBJ2-1
D gene: -
V gene: TRBV12-3/TRBV12-4
clone size: many
CDR3 protein: CASSRQAYNEQFF
CDR3 DNA: TGTGCCAGCAGCAGACAAGCCTACAATGAGCAGTTCTTC

CDR3 length: 14
J gene: TRBJ1-4
D gene: -
V gene: TRBV7-6
clone size: many
CDR3 protein: CASSSGLAGEKLFF
CDR3 DNA: TGTGCCAGCAGCTCGGGATTAGCGGGTGAAAAACTGTTTTTT

CDR3 length: 15
J gene: TRBJ2-3
D gene: TRBD1
V gene: TRBV20-1
clone size: many
CDR3 protein: CSAVNGQGGTDTQYF
CDR3 DNA: TGCAGTGCTGTCAACGGACAGGGCGGCACAGATACGCAGTATTTT

CDR3 length: 13
J gene: TRBJ2-1
D gene: -
V gene: TRBV4-3
clone size: many
CDR3 protein: CASSQGIDNEQFF
CDR3 DNA: TGCGCCAGCAGCCAAGGAATCGACAATGAGCAGTTCTTC

CDR3 length: 17
J gene: TRBJ2-7
D gene: -
V gene: TRBV11-2
clone size: many
CDR3 protein: CASSLGEGHVILFEQYF
CDR3 DNA: TGTGCCAGCAGCTTAGGGGAGGGACACGTTATTTTGTTTGAGCAGTACTTC

CDR3 length: 15
J gene: TRBJ2-7
D gene: -
V gene: TRBV20-1
clone size: -
CDR3 protein: CSAPPPNRRAYEQYF
CDR3 DNA: TGCAGTGCCCCCCCCCCGAACAGGCGCGCCTACGAGCAGTACTTC

CDR3 length: 14
J gene: TRBJ1-5
D gene: -
V gene: TRBV2
clone size: -
CDR3 protein: CASMAGGLADTQHF
CDR3 DNA: TGTGCCAGCATGGCGGGGGGGTTGGCAGATACGCAGCATTTT

CDR3 length: 14
J gene: TRBJ2-7
D gene: -
V gene: TRBV7-2
clone size: once
CDR3 protein: CASSLTSLSYEQYF
CDR3 DNA: TGTGCCAGCAGCTTAACAAGCCTCTCCTACGAGCAGTACTTC

CDR3 length: 15
J gene: TRBJ1-5
D gene: -
V gene: TRBV10-3
clone size: -
CDR3 protein: CAISESGQGHQPQHF
CDR3 DNA: TGTGCCATCAGTGAGTCGGGTCAGGGCCATCAGCCCCAGCATTTT

CDR3 length: 15
J gene: TRBJ1-5
D gene: TRBD1
V gene: TRBV6-1
clone size: many
CDR3 protein: CASSEAGGKDQPQHF
CDR3 DNA: TGTGCCAGCAGTGAGGCAGGGGGAAAAGATCAGCCCCAGCATTTT

CDR3 length: 14
J gene: TRBJ2-7
D gene: TRBD1
V gene: TRBV2
clone size: -
CDR3 protein: CASSSGTGLSEQYF
CDR3 DNA: TGTGCCAGCAGCTCCGGGACAGGCTTATCCGAGCAGTACTTC

CDR3 length: 16
J gene: TRBJ1-1
D gene: -
V gene: TRBV24-1
clone size: many
CDR3 protein: CATSDLQPVKLTEAFF
CDR3 DNA: TGTGCCACCAGTGATTTGCAGCCAGTAAAACTTACTGAAGCTTTCTTT

CDR3 length: 15
J gene: TRBJ2-7
D gene: -
V gene: TRBV7-9
clone size: many
CDR3 protein: CASSLGQAYTYEQYF
CDR3 DNA: TGTGCCAGCAGCTTAGGACAGGCGTATACCTACGAGCAGTACTTC

CDR3 length: 16
J gene: TRBJ2-7
D gene: TRBD2
V gene: TRBV6-4
clone size: few
CDR3 protein: CASKDQAGAGAYEQYF
CDR3 DNA: TGTGCCAGCAAAGATCAAGCGGGAGCTGGCGCCTACGAGCAGTACTTC

CDR3 length: 12
J gene: TRBJ2-1
D gene: -
V gene: TRBV10-3
clone size: many
CDR3 protein: CAIRPPYNEQFF
CDR3 DNA: TGTGCCATCAGGCCTCCTTACAATGAGCAGTTCTTC

CDR3 length: 13
J gene: TRBJ1-1
D gene: TRBD1
V gene: TRBV6-5
clone size: few
CDR3 protein: CASSHRGPTEAFF
CDR3 DNA: TGTGCCAGCTCCCACAGGGGCCCCACTGAAGCTTTCTTT

CDR3 length: 15
J gene: TRBJ1-4
D gene: -
V gene: TRBV10-3
clone size: many
CDR3 protein: CAISESFRDGEKLFF
CDR3 DNA: TGTGCCATCAGTGAGTCGTTCAGGGACGGTGAAAAACTGTTTTTT

CDR3 length: 14
J gene: TRBJ2-3
D gene: TRBD2
V gene: TRBV9
clone size: -
CDR3 protein: CASSAGGAADTQYF
CDR3 DNA: TGTGCCAGCAGCGCCGGGGGGGCGGCAGATACGCAGTATTTT

CDR3 length: 15
J gene: TRBJ2-7
D gene: -
V gene: TRBV6-2/TRBV6-3
clone size: few
CDR3 protein: CASSYRVGGAYEQYF
CDR3 DNA: TGTGCCAGCAGTTACCGCGTCGGGGGCGCCTACGAGCAGTACTTC

CDR3 length: 16
J gene: TRBJ1-5
D gene: -
V gene: TRBV2
clone size: medium-sized
CDR3 protein: CASSERQTGLNQPQHF
CDR3 DNA: TGTGCCAGCAGTGAAAGGCAGACAGGCCTCAATCAGCCCCAGCATTTT

CDR3 length: 15
J gene: TRBJ1-3
D gene: -
V gene: TRBV2
clone size: -
CDR3 protein: CASSELGQGRNTIYF
CDR3 DNA: TGTGCCAGCAGTGAATTGGGGCAGGGACGAAACACCATATATTTT

CDR3 length: 16
J gene: TRBJ2-5
D gene: TRBD2
V gene: TRBV9
clone size: many
CDR3 protein: CASSVVGGGNKETQYF
CDR3 DNA: TGTGCCAGCAGCGTAGTGGGCGGGGGTAACAAAGAGACCCAGTACTTC

CDR3 length: 16
J gene: TRBJ2-3
D gene: -
V gene: TRBV5-1
clone size: many
CDR3 protein: CASSLGASAITDTQYF
CDR3 DNA: TGCGCCAGCAGCTTGGGGGCTAGCGCTATCACAGATACGCAGTATTTT

CDR3 length: 14
J gene: TRBJ1-4
D gene: -
V gene: TRBV2
clone size: once
CDR3 protein: CASSGLEDQEKQFF
CDR3 DNA: TGTGCCAGCAGTGGTCTGGAGGATCAGGAAAAACAGTTTTTT

CDR3 length: 16
J gene: TRBJ2-2
D gene: -
V gene: TRBV9
clone size: many
CDR3 protein: CASKGSQGRNTGELFF
CDR3 DNA: TGTGCCAGCAAGGGTTCTCAGGGTAGGAACACCGGGGAGCTGTTTTTT

CDR3 length: 17
J gene: TRBJ1-6
D gene: -
V gene: TRBV4-1
clone size: many
CDR3 protein: CASSQEVASSYNSPLHF
CDR3 DNA: TGCGCCAGCAGCCAAGAGGTTGCTAGCTCCTATAATTCACCCCTCCACTTT

CDR3 length: 17
J gene: TRBJ2-2
D gene: TRBD1
V gene: TRBV7-6
clone size: medium-sized
CDR3 protein: CASSLVGGLRNTGELFF
CDR3 DNA: TGTGCCAGCAGCTTAGTAGGGGGCTTGAGGAACACCGGGGAGCTGTTTTTT

CDR3 length: 15
J gene: TRBJ2-7
D gene: TRBD1
V gene: TRBV2
clone size: -
CDR3 protein: CAVYRGQNSCNEQYF
CDR3 DNA: TGTGCCGTCTACAGGGGGCAGAACTCCTGTAACGAGCAGTACTTC

CDR3 length: 11
J gene: TRBJ1-3
D gene: -
V gene: TRBV12-5
clone size: few
CDR3 protein: CASGLDSTIYF
CDR3 DNA: TGTGCTAGTGGTTTGGATAGCACCATATATTTT

CDR3 length: 9
J gene: TRBJ2-3
D gene: -
V gene: TRBV25-1
clone size: -
CDR3 protein: CVVLVPQYF
CDR3 DNA: TGTGTAGTCCTAGTTCCGCAGTATTTT

CDR3 length: 15
J gene: TRBJ1-5
D gene: TRBD1
V gene: TRBV7-6
clone size: many
CDR3 protein: CASSPTGGPSQPQHF
CDR3 DNA: TGTGCCAGCAGCCCAACAGGGGGCCCTAGTCAGCCCCAGCATTTT

CDR3 length: 15
J gene: TRBJ1-1
D gene: -
V gene: TRBV2
clone size: few
CDR3 protein: CASSSKPRGNTEAFF
CDR3 DNA: TGTGCCAGCAGTTCGAAGCCCCGGGGGAACACTGAAGCTTTCTTT

CDR3 length: 14
J gene: TRBJ2-5
D gene: -
V gene: TRBV5-6
clone size: many
CDR3 protein: CASSPRSVWETQYF
CDR3 DNA: TGTGCCAGCAGCCCCAGATCAGTTTGGGAGACCCAGTACTTC

CDR3 length: 16
J gene: TRBJ1-5
D gene: TRBD1
V gene: TRBV19
clone size: many
CDR3 protein: CASTTGGTLSRQPQHF
CDR3 DNA: TGTGCCAGTACTACAGGGGGAACTCTTTCACGCCAGCCCCAGCATTTT

CDR3 length: 14
J gene: TRBJ2-3
D gene: TRBD2
V gene: TRBV7-3
clone size: -
CDR3 protein: CAGQVGLAGDTQYF
CDR3 DNA: TGTGCCGGGCAGGTGGGACTAGCGGGAGATACGCAGTATTTT